One sample yielded the 11 T cell receptor beta chains listed below, sequenced in a study of Graves' ophthalmopathy and Graves' hyperthyroidism. Amplification from RNA transcripts yielded the TCR beta CDR3 regions. The authors performed first-round RT-PCR with HTBI primers and then a second-round multiplex PCR. Using its own MiXCR run on the multiplex PCR reads, TCRdb lists one record per CDR3 protein. The data hold a few hundred thousand distinct CDR3 sequences, with 17% observed a single time. Sequencing used peripheral blood. The receptors were sampled from an adult man with Graves' ophthalmopathy.

V is TRBV28 and J is TRBJ1-5; the D is unclear. V was cut by 5 bases and J by 3 bases, with 5 bases left in between. The CDR3 runs 12 residues. The germline CDR1 and CDR2 sequences are MDHEN and SYDVKM. Here the CDR3 reads CASSQANQPQHF. CDR3 nucleotides: TGTGCCAGCAGTCAAGCCAATCAGCCCCAGCATTTT. Using reference TRBV28 and TRBJ1-5 for the parts outside the CDR3, the full variable domain is DVKVTQSSRYLVKRTGEKVFLECVQDMDHENMFWYRQDPGLGLRLIYFSYDVKMKEKGDIPEGYSVSREKKERFSLILESASTNQTSMYLCASSQANQPQHFGDGTRLSIL.

This clonotype has a count of ten or more. This chain links TRBV6-2 or TRBV6-3 with TRBJ2-5; no clear D gene. CDR1 is MNHEY, CDR2 SVGEGT, per germline. Trimming took off 0 bases at V and 5 bases at J, with 10 bases between the two ends. The CDR3 loop spans 14 amino acids. The CDR3 DNA reads as TGTGCCAGCAGTTACTCTCGGGCCGGGGAGACCCAGTACTTC. This gives the protein CASSYSRAGETQYF.

This clonotype was observed at least ten times. The chain uses TRBV7-3 and TRBJ2-6; 8 nucleotides match TRBD1. This CDR3 has 15 residues. V shed 7 bases and J 0 bases; nucleotides not matched to a gene: 2. Germline values: CDR1 SGHTA, CDR2 FQGTGA. CDR3 in DNA: TGTGCCAGCACAGGGGGCCTCTCTGGGGCCAACGTCCTGACTTTC. This gives the protein CASTGGLSGANVLTF.

This clonotype was detected many times. The rearrangement uses TRBV6-5 and TRBJ1-1, with 7 bases matching TRBD1. The V and J ends lost 1 base and 4 bases, in that order; junction bases with no gene match: 6. This CDR3 comprises 15 residues. Germline CDR1 reads MNHEY; CDR2 reads SVGAGI. CDR3 amino acids: CASSYWDSQLTEAFF. The CDR3 DNA reads TGTGCCAGCAGTTACTGGGACAGTCAGCTCACTGAAGCTTTCTTT.

This clonotype occurred a few times. The chain couples TRBV7-8 to TRBJ1-2; 9 positions match TRBD1. Trimming removed 6 bases from V and 7 bases from J; junction bases left unmatched: 9. Germline CDR1 is SGHVS and CDR2 is FQNEAQ. The CDR3 is 14 residues long. The chain's CDR3 is CASSTTGGAVGYTF. The DNA for the CDR3 is TGTGCCAGCAGTACAACAGGGGGCGCGGTTGGCTACACCTTC.

This clonotype was observed many times. This chain connects TRBV20-1 to TRBJ2-5, with TRBD2 matching 8 bases. The trim removed 4 bases at V and 3 bases at J, leaving 7 bases unmatched. The CDR3 runs 14 residues. Germline V lookup: CDR1 DFQATT, CDR2 SNEGSKA (reference sequence). In DNA form, the CDR3 reads TGCAGTGCTAATAGCGGGGTTAGTGAAGAGACCCAGTACTTC. Encoded protein: CSANSGVSEETQYF.

In its sample, this clonotype was seen many times. The rearrangement uses TRBV6-2 or TRBV6-3 and TRBJ1-6; unclear D gene. From germline, CDR1 is MNHEY and CDR2 SVGEGT. The CDR3 has 16 residues. V gave up 0 bases and J gave up 10 bases, with 16 bases separating them. DNA for the CDR3: TGTGCCAGCAGTTACTCGGGAAGCGGGTTAGGATCACCCCTCCACTTT. Protein: CASSYSGSGLGSPLHF.

This clonotype was picked up many times. This chain uses TRBV6-1 with TRBJ2-7, with a weak D call TRBD1 (6 bases). Germline-derived CDR1 and CDR2 are MNHNS and SASEGT. The V end lost 0 bases, the J end lost 4 bases, and 10 bases lay between the germline ends. The CDR3 is made up of 14 amino acids. CDR3 in amino acids: CASSEAYRAYEQYF. DNA for the CDR3: TGTGCCAGCAGTGAAGCATACAGGGCTTACGAGCAGTACTTC.

This clonotype was counted many times. This chain links TRBV12-3 or TRBV12-4 with TRBJ1-1; possible D gene TRBD1, 5 bases. The V end was cut by 10 bases, the J end by 8 bases, with 23 bases between. The CDR3 runs to 14 residues. Here the CDR3 DNA reads TGTGCCACCAAGTCCCGGGACGGACCAAGCGAAGCTTTCTTT. Its translation is CATKSRDGPSEAFF.

This clonotype was observed at least ten times. V usage is TRBV2 and J usage is TRBJ1-2; D possibly corresponds to TRBD1 (5 bases). V lost 6 bases and J lost 5, with 13 bases in between. This CDR3 has 13 amino acids. Germline CDR1 SNHLY, CDR2 FYNNEI. DNA of the CDR3: TGTGCCAGCAGGGGGCCTGGGCAATATGGCTACACCTTC. Translation: CASRGPGQYGYTF.

In its sample, this clonotype was seen many times. The chain employs TRBV27 and TRBJ1-5; 10 bases line up with TRBD1. Germline V lookup: CDR1 MNHEY, CDR2 SMNVEV (reference sequence). The CDR3 spans 15 residues. The V gene end was trimmed by 0 bases and the J gene end by 5 bases; junction bases not matched to a gene: 1. CDR3 loop: CASSLSGQGHQPQHF. The CDR3 region has the DNA TGTGCCAGCAGTTTATCGGGACAGGGGCATCAGCCCCAGCATTTT.